The source of this T cell receptor beta chain is a study of read filtering for tumor transcriptome and immune sequencing (dated by TCRdb to the early 2020s). About the study as a whole: The cohort had 16 to 20 male and 14 female patients with a mean age of roughly 70 years, ranging from about 45 to 85. Under revised international staging, about 8 patients fell into R-ISS I, 15 or so into R-ISS II and about 7 into R-ISS III. After DNase treatment, whole-transcriptome libraries were prepared with the TruSeq RNA Access Library Prep Kit. TCR-region mapped reads per sample ranged from about 4 to 10.27 million with IR-seq versus only about 85 to 1273 with RNA-seq. Using the same bone marrow samples, the study ran both targeted immune repertoire sequencing and bulk whole-transcriptome sequencing and then compared the TCR repertoires from each method. One main goal was a read-filtering strategy for immune repertoire data, in particular deciding whether clonotypes backed by only one read should be removed. Here is what the overall study found, with its caveats: The correlation between IR-seq and RNA-seq shared clonotype proportions rose when single-read clonotypes were removed. Single-read clonotypes made up around 82% of clonotypes but roughly 3.5% of total reads in IR-seq, and 74.6% of clonotypes and roughly 45% of reads in RNA-seq. Compared with RNA-seq, IR-seq captured clonotypes at much greater depth and more reliably, and a smaller IR-seq throughput was enough to identify most of the shared clonotypes. The sorted CD138-negative fraction was a mixed bone marrow immune population, not purified T cells.

TCR libraries were constructed from roughly 0.4 ug RNA using the Immunoverse kit, and molecular barcoded adaptors covering alpha/delta and beta/gamma chains were employed. The same RNA used for transcriptome sequencing was used for TCR library preparation. An Illumina HiSeq 4000 with 2 x 150 cycles was used to sequence the TCR libraries. The source study handled its data this way. TCR reads were aligned to human V, D, J and C references and assembled into CDR3 clonotypes with MiXCR, including quality filtering and error correction. The tcR package in R was used to analyze clonotype counts and gene usage diversity. Raw mapping reads were checked after the RNA-seq reads had been mapped by STAR aligner version 2.5.3a onto the human GRCh37 genome. To test how sequencing depth affects detected clonotypes, IR-seq fastq files were randomly downsampled with Seqtk 1.3. TCRdb trimmed public reads at Q25 via fastp, called clones via MiXCR and kept in-frame beta chains. Rows merge per CDR3 protein into single entries with the most common DNA and genes. TCRdb, not the original authors, processed these V and J calls. This sample has about 130,000 distinct CDR3 sequences in its table, and 10% to 15% of those were observed once. The ten largest clones capture roughly 11% of the sample.

Each patient had bone marrow sampled at the time of active disease. Ficoll-Hypaque density gradient centrifugation was used to isolate the bone marrow mononuclear cells. CD138-negative cells were obtained by negative selection after labeling with CD138 magnetic microbeads on a MACS separator, removing myeloma plasma cells. Purity of the isolated cells was checked by flow cytometry on an Attune NxT using CD138 antibodies. TRIzol reagent was used to extract total RNA, and a NanoDrop spectrophotometer was used to quantify the extracted RNA. Paired RNA-seq and IR-seq were performed on the CD138-negative bone marrow sample of each patient. To note about this clonotype: There is no known antigen for this receptor. No qualities accompany the bases; no much larger clone lies one base away.

The sample consisted of a population of CD138-negative cells sorted from bone marrow. This specimen's cell subset or site label, per the study, means: bone marrow mononuclear cells depleted of CD138+ plasma/myeloma cells by negative magnetic selection. This TCR was recovered from a donor aged 40 or older with multiple myeloma.

The CDR3 loop reads CSVARGRADTQYF. The nucleotide sequence reads as follows: TGCAGCGTTGCTAGGGGGAGGGCAGATACGCAGTATTTT. The rearrangement joined TRBV29-1 to TRBJ2-3; tentative D gene TRBD2, with 7 bases matching. Based on the germline V gene, the CDR1 and CDR2 sequences are SQVTM and ANQGSEA. The CDR3 contains 13 residues, cysteine and phenylalanine counted. Only CDR3 DNA is held: 39 bases, read in frame from base 1. V is reduced by 4 bases and J by 4 bases, leaving a spacing of 12 bases between them.